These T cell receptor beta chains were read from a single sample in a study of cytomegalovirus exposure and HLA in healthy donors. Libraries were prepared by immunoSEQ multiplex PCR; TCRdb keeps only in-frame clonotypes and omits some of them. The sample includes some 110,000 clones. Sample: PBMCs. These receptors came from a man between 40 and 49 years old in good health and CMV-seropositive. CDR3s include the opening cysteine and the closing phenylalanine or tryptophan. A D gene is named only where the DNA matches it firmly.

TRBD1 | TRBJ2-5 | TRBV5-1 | TGCGCCAGCAGCTGGGACAGGGCGACTCAAGAGACCCAGTACTTC | CASSWDRATQETQYF
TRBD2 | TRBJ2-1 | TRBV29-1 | TGCAGCGTGACCCCAGCGGGATTGTACAATGAGCAGTTCTTC | CSVTPAGLYNEQFF
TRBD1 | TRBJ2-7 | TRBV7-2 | TGTGCCAGCAGCTTAGCATCGACAGGGGCCTACGAGCAGTACTTC | CASSLASTGAYEQYF
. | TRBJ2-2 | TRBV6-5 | TGTGCCAGCCGCAACCGGGCCTGGGGGGTCGGGGAGCTGCTTTTT | CASRNRAWGVGELLF
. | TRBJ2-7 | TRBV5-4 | TGTGCCAGCAACGGGGGGGGACCGGCAGGGGGGTACGAGCAGTACTTC | CASNGGGPAGGYEQYF
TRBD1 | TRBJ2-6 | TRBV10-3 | TGTGCCATCAGTGAGTCCGACAGGGCTGGGGCCAACGTCCTGACTTTC | CAISESDRAGANVLTF
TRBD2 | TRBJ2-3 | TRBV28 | TGTGCCAGCAGTAGCGGGAGGCCTCCAGATACGCAGTATTTT | CASSSGRPPDTQYF
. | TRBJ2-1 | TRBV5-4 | TGTGCCAGCAGCTCTGCACAAAATGAGCAGTTCTTC | CASSSAQNEQFF
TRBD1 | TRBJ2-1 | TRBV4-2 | TGTGCCAGCAGCCAAGATCCAGGGGGCTGGGGTGGGAATGAGCAGTTCTTC | CASSQDPGGWGGNEQFF
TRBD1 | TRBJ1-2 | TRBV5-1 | TGCGCCAGCAGCTCGACAGGGGGTAGTGCCTATGGCTACACCTTC | CASSSTGGSAYGYTF
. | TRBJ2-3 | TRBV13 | TGTGCCAGCAGCTTAGGTGGCAGCACAGATACGCAGTATTTT | CASSLGGSTDTQYF
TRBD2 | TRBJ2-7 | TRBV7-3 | TGTGCCAGCAGCTCGAGCGGGAGTTCTTCCGAGCAGTACTTC | CASSSSGSSSEQYF
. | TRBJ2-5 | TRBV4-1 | TGCGCCAGCAGCCACATGTTAGAGACCCAGTACTTC | CASSHMLETQYF
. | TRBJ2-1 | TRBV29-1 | TGCAGCGTTGCTTTATCCAGCGGAGGTGTCTCCTACAATGAGCAGTTCTTC | CSVALSSGGVSYNEQFF
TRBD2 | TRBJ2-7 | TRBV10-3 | TGTGCCATCAAGGGGACTAGCGGGCTTGGCACCTACGAGCAGTACTTC | CAIKGTSGLGTYEQYF
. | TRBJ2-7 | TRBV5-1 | TGCGCCAGCAGCTTGGGGTACAGGGCATACGAGCAGTACTTC | CASSLGYRAYEQYF
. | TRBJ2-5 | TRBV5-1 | TGCGCCAGCAGCTCGAAAGGGGGTTCTGAGACCCAGTACTTC | CASSSKGGSETQYF
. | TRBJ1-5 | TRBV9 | TGTGCCAGCAGCGTAGAAGGACACCTAAACTATCAGCCCCAGCATTTT | CASSVEGHLNYQPQHF
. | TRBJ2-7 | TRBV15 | TGTGCCACCAGCAGAGATTCCGCAGCGGCGTACGAGCAGTACTTC | CATSRDSAAAYEQYF
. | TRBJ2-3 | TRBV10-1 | TGCGCCAGCAGTGACCGGGATCCTAGGACAGATACGCAGTATTTT | CASSDRDPRTDTQYF
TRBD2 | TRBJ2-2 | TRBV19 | TGTGCCAGTAGTATAATCAGTGGGACGGGAGGTATCACCGGGGAGCTGTTTTTT | CASSIISGTGGITGELFF
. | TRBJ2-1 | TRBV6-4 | TGTGCCAGCAGTGACGTACCGAGCTCCTACAATGAGCAGTTCTTC | CASSDVPSSYNEQFF
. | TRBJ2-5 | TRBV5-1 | TGCGCCAGCAGCTTAGCGGTGGGTAGCGGAACCCAAGAGACCCAGTACTTC | CASSLAVGSGTQETQYF
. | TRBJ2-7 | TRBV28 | TGTGCCAGCAGTTCCCAGGTCTACGAGCAGTACTTC | CASSSQVYEQYF
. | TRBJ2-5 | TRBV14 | TGTGCCAGCAGGGGCGTAGGATACCAAGAGACCCAGTACTTC | CASRGVGYQETQYF
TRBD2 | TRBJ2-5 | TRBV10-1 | TGCGCCAGCAGTGAATCGCGGAGCGGGAGTAGAGAGACCCAGTACTTC | CASSESRSGSRETQYF
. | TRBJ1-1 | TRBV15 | TGTGCCACCAGGGGGGGGACGGTGAACACTGAAGCTTTCTTT | CATRGGTVNTEAFF